These 30 T cell receptor beta chains were all obtained from the same sample, sequenced in a study of T cell responses to AZD1222 COVID-19 vaccine. TCRdb's table, derived via immunoSEQ multiplex PCR, lists solely in-frame clones and lacks some. The profile covers around 130,000 clones, with under 95% appearing a single time and 7.5% taken by the ten largest. Sequencing was performed on peripheral blood, taken 28 days after the second dose of the MenACWY control vaccine. The origin of the receptors is an adult who received the MenACWY meningococcal vaccine as a control.

This clone has a count of ten or more. V and J are TRBV29-1 and TRBJ1-2; tentatively, D is TRBD1 (6 bases). This CDR3 region has 11 residues. The germline V gene has CDR1 SQVTM and CDR2 ANQGSEA. The germline V and J ends were trimmed by 7 bases and 6 bases, with 12 bases remaining between them. CDR3 loop: CSARQAHGYTF. CDR3 nucleotides: TGCAGCGCTCGACAGGCTCATGGCTACACCTTC.

The chain employs TRBV11-1 and TRBJ2-2, with D perhaps TRBD2 (6 bases). The V and J ends lost 3 bases and 6 bases respectively, with 14 bases between them. The germline gives CDR1 SGHAT, CDR2 FQDESV (reference sequence). This CDR3 is built from 15 residues. CDR3 in amino acids: CASSLFRGEAGELFF. As DNA, the CDR3 is TGTGCCAGCAGCTTGTTCAGAGGGGAGGCCGGGGAGCTGTTTTTT.

The J gene is TRBJ2-7, the V gene TRBV18; 12 nucleotides line up with TRBD2. The J segment lost 5 bases and the V segment lost 3 bases, leaving 2 bases of the junction unmatched. The CDR3 totals 14 residues. Looked up from germline, CDR1 is KGHSH and CDR2 is LQKENI. This CDR3 reads CASSPTSGSHEQYF. The CDR3 DNA is TGTGCCAGCTCACCGACTAGCGGGAGTCACGAGCAGTACTTC.

The chain links TRBV5-1 to TRBJ2-3; 7 bases align to TRBD2. The V gene's germline CDR1 is SGHRS and CDR2 YFSETQ. Trimming at V came to 0 bases and at J to 1 base, leaving 5 bases not matched to a gene. This CDR3 is 16 amino acids long. The CDR3: CASSLGAGHRTDTQYF. The CDR3 DNA reads as TGCGCCAGCAGCTTGGGAGCGGGGCACCGCACAGATACGCAGTATTTT.

V gene TRBV5-1 combines with J gene TRBJ2-2; no firm D call. The CDR3 spans 16 residues. The V gene's germline CDR1 is SGHRS and CDR2 YFSETQ. V gave up 1 base and J gave up 0 bases, with 10 bases separating them. The CDR3 DNA reads TGCGCCAGCAGCTTGTCGGCTAACTCGAACACCGGGGAGCTGTTTTTT. Its protein product is CASSLSANSNTGELFF.

CDR3 in amino acids: CASSLGTGRQDQPQHF. DNA of the CDR3: TGTGCCAGCAGCTTGGGGACGGGACGACAGGATCAGCCCCAGCATTTT. V gene TRBV7-2 combines with J gene TRBJ1-5, with D possibly being TRBD1 (6 bases). Germline values: CDR1 SGHTA, CDR2 FQGNSA. V lost 3 bases and J lost 5, with 17 bases in between. CDR3 size: 16 residues.

The chain couples TRBV19 to TRBJ2-5, with TRBD2 identical over 8 bases. Losses at the gene ends were 8 bases for V and 4 bases for J; bases not matched to a gene: 15. Germline CDR1 LNHDA, CDR2 SQIVND (reference sequence). The CDR3 runs to 16 residues. The CDR3 DNA reads TGTGCCAGTCACCCTGGATCGGGAGGGTCGGGAGAGACCCAGTACTTC. Translating gives CASHPGSGGSGETQYF.

The genes are TRBV7-6 and TRBJ2-3; a possible D gene is TRBD1 (6 bases). The CDR3 covers 15 residues. V gave up 4 bases and J gave up 1 base, with 12 bases separating them. Germline CDR1 is SGHVS and CDR2 is FNYEAQ. This chain's CDR3 is CASSSPTGRTDTQYF. CDR3 sequence (DNA): TGTGCCAGCAGCTCCCCGACAGGACGCACAGATACGCAGTATTTT.

CDR3 in amino acids: CASSSKQDRGSYGYTF. As DNA, the CDR3 is TGTGCCAGCAGCTCCAAGCAGGACAGGGGAAGCTATGGCTACACCTTC. V usage is TRBV7-2 and J usage is TRBJ1-2, with 9 bases aligning to TRBD1. Germline lookup yields CDR1 SGHTA and CDR2 FQGNSA. This CDR3 is 16 amino acids long. After removal of 4 bases from V and 4 bases from J, the junction contained 10 bases not matched to a gene.

CDR3 amino acids: CASSGTGGSNQPQHF. As DNA, the CDR3 is TGTGCCAGCAGCGGGACAGGGGGTAGCAATCAGCCCCAGCATTTT. This chain connects TRBV7-2 to TRBJ1-5; 11 bases line up with TRBD1. The germline V gene has CDR1 SGHTA and CDR2 FQGNSA. V lost 5 bases to trimming and J lost 0 bases; unmatched junction nucleotides: 0. CDR3 length: 15 residues. Looking up the rest from reference TRBV7-2 and TRBJ1-5 gives the full variable domain: GAGVSQSPSNKVTEKGKDVELRCDPISGHTALYWYRQSLGQGLEFLIYFQGNSAPDKSGLPSDRFSAERTGGSVSTLTIQRTQQEDSAVYLCASSGTGGSNQPQHFGDGTRLSIL.

The chain uses TRBV11-1 and TRBJ2-2; D is possibly TRBD2 (7 bases). V was clipped by 5 bases and J by 4 bases, with 17 bases between them. This CDR3 is built from 16 residues. The germline CDR1 and CDR2 sequences are SGHAT and FQDESV (reference sequence). The CDR3 sequence: CASSDRRGLFTGELFF. In DNA, the CDR3 is TGTGCCAGCAGCGATAGGCGGGGGCTTTTCACCGGGGAGCTGTTTTTT.

In this sample, this clone turned up once. CDR3 protein: CASSSRTNEQYF. CDR3 DNA sequence: TGTGCCAGCAGTTCCCGAACTAACGAGCAGTACTTC. This sequence joins TRBV12-3 or TRBV12-4 and TRBJ2-7; D unresolved. The CDR3 runs to 12 residues. V shed 4 bases and J shed 5 bases, with 9 bases lying between them.

CDR3 nucleotides: TGCAGCGTAGTTGACTGGGACCGAACCGACAATGAGCAGTTCTTC. Translated, it gives CSVVDWDRTDNEQFF. The rearrangement joins TRBV29-1 to TRBJ2-1; D is perhaps TRBD1 or TRBD2 (5 bases each). The CDR3 consists of 15 residues. Germline assignment: CDR1 SQVTM and CDR2 ANQGSEA. Between the trimmed V and J ends, which lost 6 bases and 5 bases, there was a span of 20 bases.

The chain links TRBV19 to TRBJ2-4; D assignment may be TRBD1 or TRBD2 (5 bases each). This CDR3 comprises 15 residues. CDR1 is LNHDA and CDR2 is SQIVND in the germline V gene (reference sequence). V lost 0 bases, J lost 1 base, and 7 bases lay in between. The CDR3 region has the DNA TGTGCCAGTAGTATAGACAGGGACGCCAAAAACATTCAGTACTTC. Amino acids: CASSIDRDAKNIQYF.

The J gene is TRBJ1-6, the V gene TRBV12-2. TRBV12-2 is assigned pseudogene status. This CDR3 region has 17 residues. The CDR3 loop reads CASRSPDEGTDNSPLHF. CDR3 nucleotides: TGTGCAAGTCGCTCTCCCGACGAGGGGACCGATAATTCACCCCTCCACTTT.

This sequence joins TRBV5-1 and TRBJ2-2; maybe TRBD1 (6 bases). Germline CDR1 SGHRS, CDR2 YFSETQ. V was pared by 2 bases and J by 0 bases, with 11 bases between. The CDR3 is 16 amino acids. Written as DNA, the CDR3 is TGCGCCAGCAGCTTAGCCGGGACAACGAACACCGGGGAGCTGTTTTTT. The encoded protein is CASSLAGTTNTGELFF.

The V call is TRBV2, the J call TRBJ2-7, with unresolved D. The ends were cut back, 10 bases at V and 1 base at J, with 11 bases in the middle. The germline V gene has CDR1 SNHLY and CDR2 FYNNEI. The CDR3 runs 12 residues. The CDR3 spells CATSIQSYEQYF. The CDR3 DNA reads as TGTGCCACCTCTATCCAGTCCTACGAGCAGTACTTC.

The rearrangement links TRBV28 to TRBJ1-1; tentatively, D is TRBD1 (6 bases). Trimming stripped 7 bases from V and 6 bases from J, with 15 bases between. The CDR3 is 13 amino acids. Germline CDR1 reads MDHEN; CDR2 reads SYDVKM. The CDR3: CASTQGGTAEAFF. CDR3 nucleotide sequence: TGTGCCAGCACCCAAGGGGGGACCGCTGAAGCTTTCTTT. Full variable domain (rest looked up from reference TRBV28 and TRBJ1-1): DVKVTQSSRYLVKRTGEKVFLECVQDMDHENMFWYRQDPGLGLRLIYFSYDVKMKEKGDIPEGYSVSREKKERFSLILESASTNQTSMYLCASTQGGTAEAFFGQGTRLTVV.

V and J are TRBV27 and TRBJ2-3; D possibly uses TRBD1 or TRBD2 (6 bases each). Germline V gene sequence: CDR1 MNHEY, CDR2 SMNVEV (reference sequence). The CDR3 runs to 15 residues. V was pared by 7 bases and J by 0 bases, with 14 bases between. CDR3 sequence: CASIEGGASTDTQYF. In DNA form, the CDR3 reads TGTGCCAGCATTGAGGGGGGAGCTAGCACAGATACGCAGTATTTT.

This clone was recorded only once. The chain couples TRBV5-6 to TRBJ2-6, with D hard to call. The CDR3 loop spans 15 amino acids. The V gene's germline CDR1 is SGHDT and CDR2 YYEEEE. Trimming left V 0 bases short and J 0 bases short, with 4 bases between. The CDR3 DNA sequence: TGTGCCAGCAGCTTGGACGCCTCTGGGGCCAACGTCCTGACTTTC. Its protein is CASSLDASGANVLTF.

The chain uses TRBV30 and TRBJ1-1; 9 bases fit TRBD1. Germline CDR1 GTSNPN, CDR2 SVGIG (reference sequence). This CDR3 has 15 residues. Unmatched junction bases numbered 11, after V lost 3 bases and J lost 6 bases. The CDR3 spells CAWSSTGGFGSEAFF. CDR3 in DNA: TGTGCCTGGAGCTCGACAGGGGGGTTCGGCTCTGAAGCTTTCTTT.

V is TRBV5-1 and J is TRBJ1-1; D gene uncertain. The germline V gene has CDR1 SGHRS and CDR2 YFSETQ. The germline V and J ends were trimmed by 2 bases and 6 bases, with 11 bases remaining between them. The CDR3 spans 13 residues. CDR3 coding DNA: TGCGCCAGCAGCTTCTCCTCTAGCCCTGAAGCTTTCTTT. It encodes CASSFSSSPEAFF.

This chain joins TRBV19 and TRBJ1-5; TRBD1 matches at 7 bases. The germline V gene has CDR1 LNHDA and CDR2 SQIVND (reference sequence). The CDR3 is made up of 20 amino acids. V gave up 4 bases and J gave up 0 bases; unmatched junction bases: 18. CDR3 loop: CASSTPGRDSIPYSNQPQHF. The CDR3, as DNA: TGTGCCAGTAGTACACCGGGGCGGGACAGCATTCCGTATAGCAATCAGCCCCAGCATTTT.

The chain is built from TRBV19 and TRBJ2-5, with a possible D match to TRBD1 (6 bases). The germline V and J ends were trimmed by 5 bases and 9 bases, with 16 bases remaining between them. The germline V gene has CDR1 LNHDA and CDR2 SQIVND (reference sequence). The CDR3 totals 13 residues. The CDR3 DNA follows: TGTGCCAGTAGTCCCCGACAGGTGGGGGCCCAGTACTTC. Its protein product is CASSPRQVGAQYF.

The chain couples TRBV23-1 to TRBJ1-4; no clear D gene. TRBV23-1 is an ORF, and what it does is uncertain. The CDR3 runs to 13 residues. V shed 4 bases and J shed 6 bases, with 9 bases lying between them. This chain's CDR3 is CASSRERDEKLFF. The CDR3 DNA sequence: TGCGCCAGCAGTCGAGAGAGGGATGAAAAACTGTTTTTT.

The chain couples TRBV7-9 to TRBJ1-4; no firm D call. This CDR3 contains 14 residues. The germline V gene encodes CDR1 SEHNR and CDR2 FQNEAQ (reference sequence). Trimming cost V 2 bases and J 7 bases, with 11 bases left between them. The CDR3 here is CASSLREEPEKLFF. The CDR3 DNA reads as TGTGCCAGCAGCTTACGGGAAGAACCTGAAAAACTGTTTTTT. Combining the CDR3 with reference TRBV7-9 and TRBJ1-4 gives the whole variable domain DTGVSQNPRHKITKRGQNVTFRCDPISEHNRLYWYRQTLGQGPEFLTYFQNEAQLEKSRLLSDRFSAERPKGSFSTLEIQRTEQGDSAMYLCASSLREEPEKLFFGSGTQLSVL.

The genes are TRBV24-1 and TRBJ2-3, with TRBD1 identical over 7 bases. The germline V gene encodes CDR1 KGHDR and CDR2 SFDVKD. The CDR3 extends over 16 amino acids. V dropped 0 bases and J dropped 2; count of bases not matched to a gene: 4. CDR3 sequence: CATSDLPGQNTDTQYF. The CDR3 bases are TGTGCCACCAGTGATTTGCCGGGACAGAACACAGATACGCAGTATTTT.

The sample holds one count of this clone. This chain uses TRBV3-1 (or the pseudogene TRBV3-2) with TRBJ1-2; D not certain. Germline V gene lookup returns CDR1 LGHDT and CDR2 YNNKEL (reference sequence). The CDR3 sequence is 17 residues long. Trimming took 5 bases from V and 1 from J, leaving 20 bases between them. The DNA of the CDR3 is TGTGCCAGCAGCAGGCGTGGACCGGGTGAACGTAACTATGGCTACACCTTC. Residues: CASSRRGPGERNYGYTF.

The chain employs TRBV9 and TRBJ2-3; D perhaps matches TRBD2 (6 bases). This CDR3 spans 15 amino acids. Trimming removed 5 bases from V and 1 base from J, with 14 bases in between. CDR1 and CDR2 (germline): SGDLS, YYNGEE. CDR3 sequence: CASSRPGLGTDTQYF. In DNA, the CDR3 is TGTGCCAGCAGTAGACCGGGACTGGGCACAGATACGCAGTATTTT.

This chain joins TRBV15 and TRBJ2-3; D possibly corresponds to TRBD2 (7 bases). Germline V gene lookup returns CDR1 LNHNV and CDR2 YYDKDF (reference sequence). The CDR3 loop spans 14 amino acids. Trimming removed 8 bases at V and 9 bases at J, with 21 bases between. The CDR3: CATSGLVGGDTQYF. CDR3 coding DNA: TGTGCCACCTCCGGACTAGTTGGGGGCGACACGCAGTATTTT.